This TCR beta chain was recovered during a study of tumor and adjacent non-tumor tissue in lung cancer. With respect to this clonotype: This may stem from a read error, because a much larger clone lies one nucleotide away.

A modified ARM-PCR protocol with three rounds of nested PCR amplified TCRbeta. A single record per CDR3 protein comes from TCRdb applying MiXCR to the multiplex PCR reads. The data contain over 110,000 distinct CDR3 sequences, approximately 66% of them singletons. RNA was extracted from bulk tissue without any cell sorting. The origin of this receptor is a man aged 55 to 70 with small cell lung cancer. The sample consisted of lung tumor tissue.

CDR3 protein: CTSSPQSGNQPQHF. The CDR3 nucleotides are TGTACCAGCAGCCCTCAAAGTGGTAATCAGCCCCAGCATTTT. The chain links TRBV6-5 to TRBJ1-5, with D hard to call. CDR1 MNHEY and CDR2 SVGAGI come from the germline V gene. The CDR3 is made up of 14 amino acids.